The rows below give T cell receptor beta chains drawn from one sample of a study of blood T cell repertoires in COVID-19. Assay used: immunoSEQ multiplex PCR; TCRdb lists only in-frame clones, some missing. The data contain some 670,000 clones, approximately 90% of them singletons. The sequenced material came from peripheral blood. The receptors come from a woman aged 18 to 35 with acute or convalescent COVID-19. The CDR3 runs from the conserved cysteine through the conserved F or W. Each record gives: clone size, V gene, J gene, D gene, CDR3 length, CDR3 protein, CDR3 DNA. The D gene is left open where the match is weak. Size values are once, few and many counts, or a class for expanded clones, and some rows have none.

size: NA
V: TRBV3-1/TRBV3-2
J: TRBJ2-6
D: NA
length: 15
CDR3: CASSHRVSGANVLTF
DNA: TGTGCCAGCAGCCATAGAGTCTCTGGGGCCAACGTCCTGACTTTC

size: NA
V: TRBV10-2
J: TRBJ1-1
D: TRBD1
length: 14
CDR3: CASSELGQGTEAFF
DNA: TGCGCCAGCAGTGAGTTGGGACAGGGCACTGAAGCTTTCTTT

size: NA
V: TRBV5-8
J: TRBJ1-2
D: TRBD1
length: 13
CDR3: CASRSPGTDGYTF
DNA: TGTGCCAGCAGATCGCCCGGGACAGATGGCTACACCTTC

size: once
V: TRBV25-1
J: TRBJ1-2
D: NA
length: 15
CDR3: CASSEYWAGDYGYTF
DNA: TGTGCCAGCAGTGAATATTGGGCAGGGGACTATGGCTACACCTTC

size: once
V: TRBV6-5
J: TRBJ1-1
D: NA
length: 13
CDR3: CASRMTGNTEAFF
DNA: TGTGCCAGCAGGATGACAGGGAACACTGAAGCTTTCTTT

size: NA
V: TRBV25-1
J: TRBJ2-3
D: TRBD2
length: 17
CDR3: CASSEGIGRGATDTQYF
DNA: TGTGCCAGCAGTGAAGGTATTGGGCGGGGGGCCACAGATACGCAGTATTTT

size: NA
V: TRBV10-3
J: TRBJ1-4
D: TRBD1
length: 15
CDR3: CAISDGDRGREKLFF
DNA: TGTGCCATCTCCGATGGGGACAGGGGGCGGGAAAAACTGTTTTTT

size: NA
V: TRBV2
J: TRBJ1-1
D: NA
length: 14
CDR3: CASSGTAWNTEAFF
DNA: TGTGCCAGCAGTGGGACAGCCTGGAACACTGAAGCTTTCTTT

size: NA
V: TRBV9
J: TRBJ2-5
D: NA
length: 13
CDR3: CASSGLGRETQYF
DNA: TGTGCCAGCAGCGGCCTGGGGCGAGAGACCCAGTACTTC

size: NA
V: TRBV5-1
J: TRBJ1-2
D: NA
length: 11
CDR3: CASSTGYGYTF
DNA: TGCGCCAGCAGCACGGGCTATGGCTACACCTTC

size: once
V: TRBV6-5
J: TRBJ1-1
D: NA
length: 14
CDR3: CASRVTVVGTEAFF
DNA: TGTGCCAGCAGGGTAACAGTGGTCGGCACTGAAGCTTTCTTT

size: NA
V: TRBV7-9
J: TRBJ1-3
D: NA
length: 16
CDR3: CASSGGGAQWGNTIYF
DNA: TGTGCCAGCAGCGGAGGAGGGGCCCAGTGGGGAAACACCATATATTTT

size: NA
V: TRBV4-3
J: TRBJ2-6
D: TRBD1
length: 18
CDR3: CASSQGDRANSGANVLTF
DNA: TGCGCCAGCAGCCAAGGGGACAGGGCAAACTCTGGGGCCAACGTCCTGACTTTC

size: NA
V: TRBV24-1
J: TRBJ2-1
D: NA
length: 15
CDR3: CATSLQETSLNEQFF
DNA: TGTGCCACCAGTTTACAGGAGACTTCTTTGAATGAGCAGTTCTTC

size: NA
V: TRBV20-1
J: TRBJ1-2
D: TRBD1
length: 13
CDR3: CSASDGTGVGYTF
DNA: TGCAGTGCTAGTGACGGGACAGGGGTCGGCTACACCTTC

size: NA
V: TRBV9
J: TRBJ2-1
D: NA
length: 15
CDR3: CASSPAPSSYNEQFF
DNA: TGTGCCAGCAGCCCCGCCCCCAGCTCCTACAATGAGCAGTTCTTC

size: once
V: TRBV11-2
J: TRBJ2-1
D: TRBD2
length: 22
CDR3: CASSFPPPRGLAGTLGYNEQFF
DNA: TGTGCCAGCAGTTTTCCACCGCCCCGTGGTCTAGCGGGGACCCTGGGGTACAATGAGCAGTTCTTC

size: NA
V: TRBV7-9
J: TRBJ2-6
D: TRBD1
length: 19
CDR3: CASSVQPGQSATGANVLTF
DNA: TGTGCCAGCAGCGTACAGCCGGGACAGTCAGCTACTGGGGCCAACGTCCTGACTTTC

size: NA
V: TRBV19
J: TRBJ1-5
D: NA
length: 16
CDR3: CASSIGPGRRNQPQHF
DNA: TGTGCCAGTAGTATAGGGCCAGGGAGGCGCAATCAGCCCCAGCATTTT

size: NA
V: TRBV28
J: TRBJ1-5
D: TRBD1
length: 13
CDR3: CASSDSGGGYQHF
DNA: TGTGCCAGCAGCGATAGCGGAGGGGGCTATCAGCATTTT

size: NA
V: TRBV3-1/TRBV3-2
J: TRBJ1-3
D: NA
length: 16
CDR3: CASSHPGDSTGNTIYF
DNA: TGTGCCAGCAGCCATCCGGGGGATTCGACTGGAAACACCATATATTTT

size: NA
V: TRBV19
J: TRBJ1-4
D: TRBD1
length: 14
CDR3: CASSLGTGREKLFF
DNA: TGTGCCAGTAGTTTAGGGACAGGACGGGAAAAACTGTTTTTT

size: NA
V: TRBV7-9
J: TRBJ1-2
D: TRBD1
length: 15
CDR3: CASSSPGQGVNGYTF
DNA: TGTGCCAGCAGCTCTCCGGGACAGGGGGTGAACGGCTACACCTTC

size: NA
V: TRBV5-1
J: TRBJ1-2
D: NA
length: 13
CDR3: CANPREANYGYTF
DNA: TGCGCCAACCCCAGGGAGGCTAACTATGGCTACACCTTC

size: NA
V: TRBV11-1
J: TRBJ1-1
D: NA
length: 15
CDR3: CASSLRGQQNTEAFF
DNA: TGTGCCAGCAGCTTAAGAGGTCAGCAGAACACTGAAGCTTTCTTT

size: NA
V: TRBV7-2
J: TRBJ1-2
D: NA
length: 15
CDR3: CASSLDMAGAYGYTF
DNA: TGTGCCAGCAGCCTAGATATGGCAGGGGCCTATGGCTACACCTTC

size: NA
V: TRBV2
J: TRBJ2-3
D: TRBD2
length: 13
CDR3: CASKTSRVGTQYF
DNA: TGTGCCAGCAAGACTAGCCGGGTTGGTACGCAGTATTTT

size: NA
V: TRBV3-1/TRBV3-2
J: TRBJ1-4
D: TRBD1
length: 14
CDR3: CASSHQGVGEKLFF
DNA: TGTGCCAGCAGCCACCAGGGGGTTGGTGAAAAACTGTTTTTT

size: NA
V: TRBV25-1
J: TRBJ1-4
D: NA
length: 16
CDR3: CASSDLGGRGREKLFF
DNA: TGTGCCAGCAGTGACTTGGGGGGGAGGGGAAGAGAAAAACTGTTTTTT

size: NA
V: TRBV6-2/TRBV6-3
J: TRBJ2-6
D: TRBD2
length: 19
CDR3: CASSYWTSGGSSGANVLTF
DNA: TGTGCCAGCAGTTACTGGACTAGCGGGGGATCCTCTGGGGCCAACGTCCTGACTTTC

size: NA
V: TRBV27
J: TRBJ2-7
D: NA
length: 14
CDR3: CASSSHSQPDEQYF
DNA: TGTGCCAGCAGTTCGCACAGCCAACCGGACGAGCAGTACTTC

size: NA
V: TRBV2
J: TRBJ1-2
D: NA
length: 13
CDR3: CASRGTQAYGYTF
DNA: TGTGCCAGCAGGGGGACTCAGGCCTATGGCTACACCTTC

size: once
V: TRBV18
J: TRBJ1-5
D: TRBD1
length: 16
CDR3: CASSQNYGQGNQPQHF
DNA: TGTGCCAGCTCCCAGAACTACGGACAGGGTAATCAGCCCCAGCATTTT

size: NA
V: TRBV5-6
J: TRBJ2-3
D: NA
length: 14
CDR3: CASSLDSRPDTQYF
DNA: TGTGCCAGCAGCTTGGACAGTCGCCCAGATACGCAGTATTTT

size: once
V: TRBV12-5
J: TRBJ1-1
D: NA
length: 21
CDR3: CASGLMTAPRGFYSMNTEAFF
DNA: TGTGCTAGTGGTTTGATGACCGCCCCACGGGGGTTCTACAGCATGAACACTGAAGCTTTCTTT

size: NA
V: TRBV19
J: TRBJ2-6
D: NA
length: 15
CDR3: CASSIAGAGANVLTF
DNA: TGTGCCAGTAGTATAGCCGGGGCTGGGGCCAACGTCCTGACTTTC

size: NA
V: TRBV6-6
J: TRBJ1-3
D: NA
length: 15
CDR3: CASTPGGRSGNTIYF
DNA: TGTGCCAGCACCCCGGGAGGAAGGTCTGGAAACACCATATATTTT

size: NA
V: TRBV19
J: TRBJ1-5
D: NA
length: 15
CDR3: CASSLGTQGNQPQHF
DNA: TGTGCCAGTAGCCTTGGGACACAGGGTAATCAGCCCCAGCATTTT

size: NA
V: TRBV28
J: TRBJ1-3
D: TRBD1
length: 15
CDR3: CASSLAQGYGNTIYF
DNA: TGTGCCAGCAGTTTGGCACAGGGGTATGGAAACACCATATATTTT

size: NA
V: TRBV5-1
J: TRBJ2-7
D: TRBD1
length: 15
CDR3: CASSRGTGAPYEQYF
DNA: TGCGCCAGCAGCAGGGGGACAGGAGCTCCCTACGAGCAGTACTTC

size: NA
V: TRBV5-4
J: TRBJ1-4
D: NA
length: 15
CDR3: CASSLVGGSKEKLFF
DNA: TGTGCCAGCAGCTTGGTGGGGGGGAGTAAGGAAAAACTGTTTTTT

size: NA
V: TRBV7-9
J: TRBJ2-1
D: NA
length: 18
CDR3: CASSWDPELGLFSVEQFF
DNA: TGTGCCAGCAGCTGGGATCCCGAACTAGGTCTCTTTAGCGTTGAGCAGTTCTTC

size: NA
V: TRBV9
J: TRBJ1-1
D: NA
length: 15
CDR3: CASSPRGGIYTEAFF
DNA: TGTGCCAGCAGCCCCCGGGGGGGCATTTACACTGAAGCTTTCTTT

size: NA
V: TRBV5-6
J: TRBJ1-1
D: NA
length: 14
CDR3: CASSLESANYEAFF
DNA: TGTGCCAGCAGCTTGGAGTCGGCAAACTATGAAGCTTTCTTT

size: NA
V: TRBV7-2
J: TRBJ1-2
D: NA
length: 14
CDR3: CASSLEGGVSGYTF
DNA: TGTGCCAGCAGCTTAGAGGGGGGGGTGTCTGGCTACACCTTC

size: NA
V: TRBV6-5
J: TRBJ2-7
D: NA
length: 16
CDR3: CASSYSQRSGETEQYF
DNA: TGTGCCAGCAGTTATTCACAGCGGTCCGGGGAAACAGAGCAGTACTTC

size: NA
V: TRBV12-3/TRBV12-4
J: TRBJ1-5
D: NA
length: 13
CDR3: CASSLGFNQPQHF
DNA: TGTGCCAGCAGCCTAGGATTCAATCAGCCCCAGCATTTT

size: NA
V: TRBV7-3
J: TRBJ2-1
D: TRBD2
length: 18
CDR3: CASSLTSGGHSSYNEQFF
DNA: TGTGCCAGCAGCTTAACTAGCGGGGGGCACAGCTCCTACAATGAGCAGTTCTTC

size: NA
V: TRBV5-4
J: TRBJ1-4
D: NA
length: 13
CDR3: CASSLRGDEKLFF
DNA: TGTGCCAGCAGCTTGCGGGGAGATGAAAAACTGTTTTTT

size: once
V: TRBV6-2/TRBV6-3
J: TRBJ1-5
D: NA
length: 15
CDR3: CASSYYGSSNQPQHF
DNA: TGTGCCAGCAGTTACTATGGGAGTAGCAATCAGCCCCAGCATTTT

size: NA
V: TRBV6-5
J: TRBJ2-7
D: NA
length: 16
CDR3: CASSSLGLPASYEQYF
DNA: TGTGCCAGCAGTTCCCTGGGACTGCCGGCCTCCTACGAGCAGTACTTC

size: NA
V: TRBV19
J: TRBJ1-5
D: NA
length: 20
CDR3: CASTFSSLLGAASANQPQHF
DNA: TGTGCCAGTACTTTTTCTAGTTTATTGGGGGCCGCAAGTGCAAATCAGCCCCAGCATTTT

size: NA
V: TRBV7-9
J: TRBJ1-2
D: TRBD1
length: 16
CDR3: CASSSIETGNARGYTF
DNA: TGTGCCAGCAGCTCGATCGAGACAGGGAATGCACGCGGCTACACCTTC

size: few
V: TRBV4-1
J: TRBJ1-5
D: TRBD1
length: 19
CDR3: CASSQDGLGVGQGAQPQHF
DNA: TGCGCCAGCAGCCAAGATGGGTTGGGGGTAGGACAGGGGGCTCAGCCCCAGCATTTT

size: NA
V: TRBV27
J: TRBJ1-1
D: NA
length: 17
CDR3: CASSLSTLGQKNTEAFF
DNA: TGTGCCAGCAGTTTATCGACGTTGGGCCAGAAGAACACTGAAGCTTTCTTT